This TCR beta chain comes out of a study of blood T cell repertoires in COVID-19 (TCRdb year 2020). Concerning the study at large: The collaborator samples originated in the United States, Italy and Spain and spanned the acute and convalescent phases of COVID-19. The prospective study material was composed of cDNA or gDNA derived from T cells, B-cell-depleted T cells, or PBMCs. Deeply sampled blood TCRbeta repertoires from subjects exposed to, actively infected with, or recovered from COVID-19 were included in the dataset. The repertoires were released in a freely available public database intended as a resource for research on the immune response to SARS-CoV-2. The samples were drawn from two sources: the first 160 participants of the ongoing ImmuneRACE study, and 950 to 1,500 subjects contributed by 6 global collaborators. Nearly every sample came with metadata listing a de-identified subject ID, COVID-19 status, age in years and sex. Where HLA class I and class II types were available, the types were taken from metadata supplied by the sample provider, not from assay-based typing. General study outcomes and caveats: How much clinical and demographic metadata was included differed by source and by participant, and the metadata was provided uncurated.

TCRbeta CDR3 regions were amplified from genomic DNA using the immunoSEQ Assay, a bias-controlled multiplex PCR. In the source study's methods: The number of nucleated cells in each sample was estimated by amplification of reference gene primers within the assay. Sequence reads were collapsed and filtered to measure the absolute abundance of every unique TCRbeta CDR3 rearrangement. For each sample, productive Simpson clonality was calculated as the square root of Simpson's diversity index across productive rearrangements. TCRdb re-hosts the immuneACCESS table, in-frame sequences only. Its copies lack some clones; in the studies checked, an unresolved V gene accounts for under half of them, and the cause for the rest is not known. V and J calls and clone size come straight from that table; D and trimming were deduced from the DNA. The sample data list about 270,000 clones, and 88% of these were observed just once. The top ten clonotypes cover 3% of the sample.

This clone was found a few times. The target of this receptor is not known. Base qualities are missing; no much larger clone stands one base away. Participants in the prospective study were aged about 18 to 90 years, lived in under 30 United States geographic areas, and enrolled through a virtual design. In the prospective study, participants were assigned to cohorts based on the clinical history participants reported in a screening survey and a study questionnaire. Recovered participants in ImmuneRACE Cohort 3 were defined by two consecutive negative NP/OP PCR tests, clearance by a healthcare professional, or resolution of symptoms. In the prospective study, mobile phlebotomists collected whole blood, serum and a nasopharyngeal or oropharyngeal swab from each participant. Participants in the prospective study had the option to provide additional blood draws and questionnaires over a roughly 2-month period. Before DNA extraction, blood samples from the prospective study were shipped at room temperature or frozen.

The sequenced sample consisted of PBMCs or T cells enriched from blood (not recorded which). The receptor comes from a woman aged 45-60 years who had recovered from COVID-19.

The DNA sequence is given as TGCAGCGTACGACAGACTTCTTCCTATGGCTACACCTTC. Its protein is CSVRQTSSYGYTF. The chain uses TRBV29-1 and TRBJ1-2, and the D gene may be TRBD1, 5 bases matching. The CDR3 starts with the cysteine, ends with the phenylalanine, and has 13 residues. The entry retains the CDR3 DNA only, 39 bases that are in frame from base 1. The germline V gene supplies CDR1 SQVTM and CDR2 ANQGSEA. V gives up 6 bases and J gives up 4 bases, and the segment between their germline ends measures 15 bases.